Listed below are T cell receptor beta chains from one sample, sequenced in a study of neurological immune-mediated disorders. TCRdb passed the 5' RACE reads through MiXCR, listing each CDR3 protein once. The sample consists of 35,000 to 55,000 distinct CDR3 sequences, around 6% of them appearing once. The sequencing input was CD4+ T cells from blood. These receptors were collected from a middle-aged woman in good health. The CDR3 runs from the conserved cysteine through the conserved F or W. A D gene is named only where the DNA matches it firmly. Clone size is not always given. Where it is, it says once, few, many or a class for expanded clones.

j_gene | abundance | d_gene | v_gene | CDR3aa | CDR3nt
TRBJ2-3 | many | TRBD2 | TRBV29-1 | CSVVASGTSTDTQYF | TGCAGCGTGGTCGCTAGCGGGACTAGCACAGATACGCAGTATTTT
TRBJ2-5 | NA | TRBD2 | TRBV28 | CASSLFLAGTSGSKETQYF | TGTGCCAGCAGTTTATTTTTGGCCGGGACTAGCGGGAGCAAAGAGACCCAGTACTTC
TRBJ1-1 | many | NA | TRBV20-1 | CSARPGHANTEAFF | TGCAGTGCTAGACCCGGACACGCGAACACTGAAGCTTTCTTT
TRBJ2-2 | many | NA | TRBV7-6 | CASSHPGLGAGELFF | TGTGCCAGCAGCCACCCGGGCCTTGGGGCCGGGGAGCTGTTTTTT
TRBJ1-1 | many | NA | TRBV5-1 | CASRGPLGATEAFF | TGCGCCAGCCGTGGGCCCCTAGGGGCTACTGAAGCTTTCTTT
TRBJ2-7 | many | NA | TRBV7-2 | CASSPSSGAGDEQYF | TGTGCCAGCAGCCCCTCGTCTGGGGCAGGGGACGAGCAGTACTTC
TRBJ2-1 | many | TRBD2 | TRBV9 | CASSVGDSGIGEQFF | TGTGCCAGCAGCGTAGGGGATAGCGGGATTGGTGAGCAGTTCTTC
TRBJ1-1 | many | NA | TRBV29-1 | CSAFRGTRSGHTEAFF | TGCAGCGCTTTTCGGGGGACTCGCTCCGGGCACACTGAAGCTTTCTTT
TRBJ1-1 | many | NA | TRBV20-1 | CSARDGSQGWNTEAFF | TGCAGTGCTAGAGATGGGTCCCAAGGCTGGAACACTGAAGCTTTCTTT
TRBJ2-3 | many | TRBD2 | TRBV20-1 | CSAVPGLAGSGGTQYF | TGCAGTGCTGTTCCGGGACTAGCGGGATCTGGGGGTACGCAGTATTTT
TRBJ2-6 | many | NA | TRBV4-3 | CASSPSSRSGANVLTF | TGCGCCAGCAGCCCAAGCTCCCGCTCTGGGGCCAACGTCCTGACTTTC
TRBJ2-1 | many | NA | TRBV7-2 | CASSSGRQGGEQFF | TGTGCCAGCAGCTCGGGGAGGCAGGGTGGTGAGCAGTTCTTC
TRBJ2-7 | many | TRBD2 | TRBV6-6 | CASSYSRLAGTYEQYF | TGTGCCAGCAGTTACTCTCGACTAGCGGGAACCTACGAGCAGTACTTC
TRBJ2-3 | many | TRBD2 | TRBV20-1 | CSAGAGGRPGTDTQYF | TGCAGTGCTGGGGCGGGAGGAAGACCGGGCACAGATACGCAGTATTTT
TRBJ2-1 | many | NA | TRBV7-2 | CASSTRTSTRGNEQFF | TGTGCCAGCAGCACGAGGACGAGTACCCGAGGGAATGAGCAGTTCTTC
TRBJ2-5 | many | NA | TRBV5-1 | CASSPGTIGETQYF | TGCGCCAGCAGCCCGGGGACGATTGGAGAGACCCAGTACTTC
TRBJ2-2 | many | TRBD2 | TRBV2 | CASSEAGTSGSGELFF | TGTGCCAGCAGTGAAGCGGGAACTAGCGGGAGTGGGGAGCTGTTTTTT
TRBJ2-7 | few | NA | TRBV20-1 | CSARDPRRYEQYF | TGCAGTGCTAGAGACCCAAGGCGGTACGAGCAGTACTTC
TRBJ1-5 | many | NA | TRBV20-1 | CSAQLGGGRPDQPQHF | TGCAGTGCGCAACTTGGGGGGGGGCGACCCGATCAGCCCCAGCATTTT
TRBJ2-1 | many | TRBD2 | TRBV20-1 | CSARDRGTSGHPSSYNEQFF | TGCAGTGCTAGAGATAGGGGGACTAGCGGACACCCGAGCTCCTACAATGAGCAGTTCTTC
TRBJ1-2 | many | NA | TRBV20-1 | CSARDRTIYGYTF | TGCAGTGCTAGAGATCGGACCATATATGGCTACACCTTC
TRBJ2-7 | many | NA | TRBV7-8 | CASSLAMVSDEQYF | TGTGCCAGCAGCTTAGCTATGGTCTCCGACGAGCAGTACTTC
TRBJ2-5 | many | NA | TRBV7-3 | CASSLDGRVQETQYF | TGTGCCAGCAGCTTAGATGGGCGGGTCCAAGAGACCCAGTACTTC
TRBJ2-3 | many | TRBD2 | TRBV5-1 | CASSFRGETSTDTQYF | TGCGCCAGCAGCTTCCGGGGGGAGACTAGCACAGATACGCAGTATTTT
TRBJ2-1 | many | NA | TRBV4-2 | CASSQDLRSGYNEQFF | TGTGCCAGCAGCCAAGATCTCCGATCGGGGTACAATGAGCAGTTCTTC
TRBJ2-1 | many | NA | TRBV5-5 | CASSLGVGGAYNEQFF | TGTGCCAGCAGCTTGGGGGTCGGAGGTGCATACAATGAGCAGTTCTTC
TRBJ1-6 | many | NA | TRBV5-1 | CASSREGGDNSPLHF | TGCGCCAGCAGCAGGGAAGGCGGGGACAATTCACCCCTCCACTTT
TRBJ2-7 | many | NA | TRBV20-1 | CSARSSTIYEQYF | TGCAGTGCTAGGTCTTCGACCATCTACGAGCAGTACTTC
TRBJ1-2 | many | NA | TRBV10-3 | CAISDVFYGYTF | TGTGCCATCAGTGACGTCTTCTATGGCTACACCTTC
TRBJ2-1 | many | TRBD2 | TRBV6-2/TRBV6-3 | CASSYSRTSGSNGEQFF | TGTGCCAGCAGTTACTCGAGGACTAGCGGGAGTAACGGTGAGCAGTTCTTC
TRBJ2-1 | many | TRBD1 | TRBV5-5 | CASSITGDSYNEQFF | TGTGCCAGCAGTATAACAGGGGACTCCTACAATGAGCAGTTCTTC
TRBJ1-1 | many | NA | TRBV24-1 | CATSDLQLGKAFF | TGTGCCACCAGTGATTTGCAATTGGGGAAGGCTTTCTTT